The 7 T cell receptor beta chains below come from one sample, sequenced in a study of technical replicates of blood from a handful of donors. Sequencing used immunoSEQ multiplex PCR; TCRdb keeps in-frame clones, though not all of them. Found here are under 90,000 clones, roughly 94% of them singletons; the top ten hold under 0.3%. The sample consisted of T cells isolated from PBMCs. All receptors come from a human donor in good health.

This clone was seen a single time. The chain carries TRBV30 and TRBJ1-6; the D gene is possibly TRBD1 (6 bases). The CDR3 length is 14 residues. CDR1 is GTSNPN and CDR2 is SVGIG in the germline V gene (reference sequence). The germline V and J ends were trimmed by 8 bases and 6 bases, with 17 bases remaining between them. The DNA of the CDR3 is TGTGCCGCCCAAAGGGGGGGATTTAATTCACCCCTCCACTTT. Translating it yields CAAQRGGFNSPLHF.

The V gene is TRBV10-1, the J gene TRBJ2-3; TRBD2 is a possible D gene (5 bases). CDR1 is WNHNN, CDR2 SYGVQD, per germline (reference sequence). Trimming pared 6 bases from V and 1 base from J, leaving 14 bases between. The CDR3 consists of 15 residues. CDR3 nucleotides: TGCGCCAGCAGCCGCCACCTCGGGGGCACAGATACGCAGTATTTT. This codes for CASSRHLGGTDTQYF.

This clone has a handful of counts. The V call is TRBV7-9, the J call TRBJ2-4; 8 bases align to TRBD1. Germline V gene data show CDR1 as SEHNR and CDR2 as FQNEAQ (reference sequence). Trimming removed 3 bases from V and 9 bases from J; junction bases left unmatched: 10. This CDR3 region has 15 residues. The CDR3 DNA sequence: TGTGCCAGCAGCTTGAGCGACAGGGGTTATGGCATTCAGTACTTC. Its protein product is CASSLSDRGYGIQYF.

The chain uses TRBV7-8 and TRBJ1-1; D gene unclear. V lost 1 base, J lost 1 base, and 10 bases lay in between. Germline-derived CDR1 and CDR2 are SGHVS and FQNEAQ. CDR3 size: 15 residues. DNA for the CDR3: TGTGCCAGCAGCTTAGTCTTCCTCGGGAACACTGAAGCTTTCTTT. Its protein is CASSLVFLGNTEAFF. Using reference TRBV7-8 and TRBJ1-1 for the parts outside the CDR3, the full variable domain is GAGVSQSPRYKVAKRGQDVALRCDPISGHVSLFWYQQALGQGPEFLTYFQNEAQLDKSGLPSDRFFAERPEGSVSTLKIQRTQQEDSAVYLCASSLVFLGNTEAFFGQGTRLTVV.

This chain joins TRBV7-9 and TRBJ1-2; 7 nucleotides agree with TRBD1. The CDR3 extends over 13 amino acids. Germline lookup yields CDR1 SEHNR and CDR2 FQNEAQ (reference sequence). The V segment lost 1 base and the J segment 4 bases; nucleotides outside the gene matches: 0. Here the CDR3 reads CASSLGTGYGYTF. CDR3 nucleotides: TGTGCCAGCAGCTTAGGGACAGGCTATGGCTACACCTTC.

The CDR3 here is CASSLLGTGDSPLHF. CDR3 DNA: TGTGCCAGCAGCTTATTGGGGACAGGGGATTCACCCCTCCACTTT. The chain is built from TRBV7-9 and TRBJ1-6; 10 nucleotides agree with TRBD1. This CDR3 has 15 residues. Losses at the gene ends were 2 bases for V and 8 bases for J; bases not matched to a gene: 3. Germline CDR1 SEHNR, CDR2 FQNEAQ (reference sequence).

This rearrangement joins TRBV5-5 to TRBJ2-1; tentative D call: TRBD1 (6 bases). There are 14 residues in the CDR3. Between the trimmed V and J ends, which lost 2 bases and 9 bases, there was a span of 15 bases. Germline CDR1 reads SGHKS; CDR2 reads YYEKEE (reference sequence). Written as DNA, the CDR3 is TGTGCCAGCAGCTTTTCCGGGACATTACTTGAGCAGTTCTTC. Translating gives CASSFSGTLLEQFF.